Shown below are 18 T cell receptor beta chains from a single sample sequenced in a study of blood T cell repertoires in COVID-19. Repertoires were generated with immunoSEQ multiplex PCR, while TCRdb's copy carries only in-frame clones and drops some. The sample records 270,000 or so clones, less than 90% being singletons. The sample taken for sequencing was peripheral blood. These receptors came from a woman aged 25 to 39 with COVID-19, enrolled during active disease.

The J gene is TRBJ1-6, the V gene TRBV19; the match to TRBD1 covers 9 bases. Germline CDR1 reads LNHDA; CDR2 reads SQIVND (reference sequence). Losses at the gene ends were 3 bases for V and 10 bases for J; bases not matched to a gene: 13. This CDR3 spans 17 amino acids. DNA for the CDR3: TGTGCCAGTAGTATTCCAAGGACAGGGGATTCATCGTCACCCCTCCACTTT. It translates to CASSIPRTGDSSSPLHF.

V usage is TRBV2 and J usage is TRBJ2-1; 13 nucleotides align to TRBD2. CDR3 length: 15 residues. With 10 bases clipped from V and 6 bases from J, the junction kept 9 bases outside the gene matches. The V gene's germline CDR1 is SNHLY and CDR2 FYNNEI. The CDR3 here is CATRALAGGGNEQFF. CDR3 in DNA: TGTGCCACCCGAGCACTAGCGGGGGGGGGCAATGAGCAGTTCTTC.

The CDR3 region is CATSDYNTQYF. The CDR3 nucleotides are TGTGCCACCAGTGATTACAATACGCAGTATTTT. The chain carries TRBV24-1 and TRBJ2-3; D not certain. From germline, CDR1 is KGHDR and CDR2 SFDVKD. V lost 2 bases to trimming and J lost 7 bases, with 3 bases between them. The CDR3 consists of 11 residues.

This chain links TRBV27 with TRBJ2-1; D may be TRBD1 (6 bases). Trimming pared 4 bases from V and 0 bases from J, leaving 13 bases between. The V gene's germline CDR1 is MNHEY and CDR2 SMNVEV (reference sequence). There are 16 residues in the CDR3. Written as DNA, the CDR3 is TGTGCCAGCAGTTGGATACAGGGATACTCCTACAATGAGCAGTTCTTC. This translates into CASSWIQGYSYNEQFF.

This chain uses TRBV27 with TRBJ1-2, with 7 nucleotides matching TRBD1. The CDR3 totals 12 residues. V shed 2 bases and J 6 bases; nucleotides not matched to a gene: 0. Germline CDR1 reads MNHEY; CDR2 reads SMNVEV (reference sequence). As DNA, the CDR3 is TGTGCCAGCAGTTTAACAGGGGATGGCTACACCTTC. Its translation: CASSLTGDGYTF.

The chain joins TRBV27 to TRBJ1-3, with D tentatively TRBD1 (6 bases). Germline V gene lookup returns CDR1 MNHEY and CDR2 SMNVEV (reference sequence). V was pared by 3 bases and J by 4 bases, with 13 bases between. The CDR3 contains 15 residues. CDR3 amino acids: CASSLAGVTGNTIYF. The DNA for the CDR3 is TGTGCCAGCAGTTTGGCAGGGGTGACAGGAAACACCATATATTTT.

The rearrangement joins TRBV2 to TRBJ2-7; D possibly corresponds to TRBD1 (6 bases). The V end was cut by 1 base, the J end by 4 bases, with 14 bases between. This CDR3 has 15 residues. Germline V gives CDR1 SNHLY, CDR2 FYNNEI. The DNA of the CDR3 is TGTGCCAGCAGTGAAGGGTTGAACAGGGCGTACGAGCAGTACTTC. It translates to CASSEGLNRAYEQYF.

Remarks on this clone: Other DNA sequences in this sample translate to the same CDR3. The CDR3 DNA is TGTGCCAGCAGTTACCGAGAGACCCAGTACTTC. This translates into CASSYRETQYF. The J gene is TRBJ2-5, the V gene TRBV6-5, with D unclear. The CDR3 loop spans 11 amino acids. Deletions cut 2 bases from V and 4 bases from J, with 2 bases between. CDR1 and CDR2 (germline): MNHEY, SVGAGI.

The genes are TRBV5-1 and TRBJ2-2; TRBD1 aligns across 8 bases. The CDR3 has 15 residues. The trim removed 7 bases at V and 1 base at J, leaving 6 bases unmatched. CDR1 is SGHRS and CDR2 is YFSETQ in the germline V gene. Here the CDR3 DNA reads TGCGCCAGCGACCCGGGACAGGAGAACACCGGGGAGCTGTTTTTT. Translating it yields CASDPGQENTGELFF.

This clone was counted between two and nine times. V and J are TRBV2 and TRBJ1-6, with TRBD1 matching over 8 bases. From germline, CDR1 is SNHLY and CDR2 FYNNEI. The V and J ends lost 5 bases and 14 bases, in that order; junction bases with no gene match: 8. The CDR3 contains 13 residues. The CDR3 DNA sequence: TGTGCCAGCAGTATGACAGGGGCCATAACCCTCCACTTT. Translating it yields CASSMTGAITLHF.

This clone was seen a single time. For the CDR3, the DNA is TGTGCCATCACCCTACAGGAGATAAGAAACACCATATATTTT. Protein: CAITLQEIRNTIYF. The rearrangement uses TRBV2 and TRBJ1-3, with D maybe TRBD1 (5 bases). The CDR3 covers 14 residues. With 10 bases removed from V and 5 bases from J, the gap between germline ends came to 18 bases. In germline, CDR1 is SNHLY, CDR2 FYNNEI.

This clone has more than one count but fewer than ten. This sequence joins TRBV7-2 and TRBJ1-4, with 8 bases lining up with TRBD1. CDR1 and CDR2 (germline): SGHTA, FQGNSA. This CDR3 is 17 amino acids long. The ends lost 2 bases at V and 7 bases at J; junction bases unmatched: 12. As DNA, the CDR3 is TGTGCCAGCAGCTTAACGGGACGACAGGGGCGGGTTGAAAAACTGTTTTTT. Encoded protein: CASSLTGRQGRVEKLFF.

The chain is built from TRBV5-6 and TRBJ1-1, with D possibly TRBD1 on 6 matching bases. Germline V gives CDR1 SGHDT, CDR2 YYEEEE. The CDR3 extends over 18 amino acids. Trimming left V 2 bases short and J 2 bases short, with 22 bases between. The CDR3 is CASSFSEGVNNFNTEAFF. In DNA form, the CDR3 reads TGTGCCAGCAGCTTCAGCGAGGGGGTGAACAATTTTAACACTGAAGCTTTCTTT.

The V gene is TRBV19, the J gene TRBJ1-2; D may be TRBD1 (5 bases). V was clipped by 5 bases and J by 0 bases, with 13 bases between them. The CDR3 is 15 residues long. Germline CDR1 reads LNHDA; CDR2 reads SQIVND (reference sequence). The CDR3 sequence is CASSPWTSTNYGYTF. The CDR3 DNA reads as TGTGCCAGTAGTCCATGGACATCTACTAACTATGGCTACACCTTC.

The J gene is TRBJ2-1, the V gene TRBV24-1; D perhaps matches TRBD2 (5 bases). From germline, CDR1 is KGHDR and CDR2 SFDVKD. The CDR3 sequence is 17 residues long. The V gene lost 4 bases and the J gene lost 2 bases, with 17 bases spanning the gap. In DNA form, the CDR3 reads TGTGCCACCAGTGACGCGAGCGGACCCTGGGCCTACAATGAGCAGTTCTTC. It specifies CATSDASGPWAYNEQFF.

In the case of this clone: The same CDR3 also results from other DNA sequences found in this sample. This chain uses TRBV19 with TRBJ2-3, with D hard to call. This CDR3 comprises 12 residues. Germline CDR1 reads LNHDA; CDR2 reads SQIVND (reference sequence). Trimming took off 7 bases at V and 5 bases at J, with 10 bases between the two ends. The CDR3 DNA sequence: TGTGCCAGTAAGTCACAGCTAGATACGCAGTATTTT. It translates to CASKSQLDTQYF.

CDR3 nucleotide sequence: TGTGCCAGCAGTCCAAGGACGGCGGGGGAAAAACTGTTTTTT. It translates to CASSPRTAGEKLFF. The chain recombines TRBV28 with TRBJ1-4; D unclear. This CDR3 has 14 amino acids. The germline CDR1 and CDR2 sequences are MDHEN and SYDVKM. V was shortened by 5 bases and J by 8 bases, with 15 bases between the two germline ends.

The V gene is TRBV18, the J gene TRBJ2-5, with D maybe TRBD2 (5 bases). The V end was cut by 4 bases, the J end by 7 bases, with 7 bases between. Germline V lookup: CDR1 KGHSH, CDR2 LQKENI. The CDR3 length is 11 residues. CDR3 region: CASSLGGTQYF. The CDR3 DNA reads TGTGCCAGCTCACTCGGAGGGACCCAGTACTTC.